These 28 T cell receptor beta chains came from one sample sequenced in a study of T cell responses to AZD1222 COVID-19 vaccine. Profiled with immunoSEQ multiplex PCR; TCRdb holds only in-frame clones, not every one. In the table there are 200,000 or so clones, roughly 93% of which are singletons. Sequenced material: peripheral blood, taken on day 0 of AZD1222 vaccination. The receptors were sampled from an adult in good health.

CDR3 in amino acids: CASSRDTGDIIQYF. CDR3 nucleotide sequence: TGCGCCAGCAGCCGCGACACAGGGGATATCATTCAGTACTTC. The chain combines TRBV5-1 with TRBJ2-4; 7 bases are shared with TRBD1. Unmatched junction bases numbered 10, after V lost 4 bases and J lost 9 bases. This CDR3 is 14 amino acids long. The germline V gene has CDR1 SGHRS and CDR2 YFSETQ.

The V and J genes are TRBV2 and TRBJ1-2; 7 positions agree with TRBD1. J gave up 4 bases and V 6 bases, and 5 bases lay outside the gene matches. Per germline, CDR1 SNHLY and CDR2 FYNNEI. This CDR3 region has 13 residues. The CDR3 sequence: CASSQTGIYGYTF. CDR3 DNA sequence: TGTGCCAGCAGCCAGACAGGGATCTATGGCTACACCTTC. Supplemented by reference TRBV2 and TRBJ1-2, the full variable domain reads EPEVTQTPSHQVTQMGQEVILRCVPISNHLYFYWYRQILGQKVEFLVSFYNNEISEKSEIFDDQFSVERPDGSNFTLKIRSTKLEDSAMYFCASSQTGIYGYTFGSGTRLTVV.

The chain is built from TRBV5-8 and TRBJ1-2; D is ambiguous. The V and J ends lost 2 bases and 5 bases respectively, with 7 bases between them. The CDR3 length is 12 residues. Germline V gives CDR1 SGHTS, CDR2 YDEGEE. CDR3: CASSFKGYGYTF. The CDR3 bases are TGTGCCAGCAGCTTCAAGGGTTATGGCTACACCTTC.

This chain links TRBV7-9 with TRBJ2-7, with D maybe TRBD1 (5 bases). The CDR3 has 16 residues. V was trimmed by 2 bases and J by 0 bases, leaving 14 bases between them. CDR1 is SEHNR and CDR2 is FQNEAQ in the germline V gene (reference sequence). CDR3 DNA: TGTGCCAGCAGCTTAATTTCAGGGATCAGCTCCTACGAGCAGTACTTC. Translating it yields CASSLISGISSYEQYF.

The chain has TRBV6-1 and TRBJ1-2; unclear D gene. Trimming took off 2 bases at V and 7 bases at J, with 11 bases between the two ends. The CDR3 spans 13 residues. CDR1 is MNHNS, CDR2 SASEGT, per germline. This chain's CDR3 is CASSEPGVFGYTF. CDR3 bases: TGTGCCAGCAGTGAACCCGGGGTTTTTGGCTACACCTTC.

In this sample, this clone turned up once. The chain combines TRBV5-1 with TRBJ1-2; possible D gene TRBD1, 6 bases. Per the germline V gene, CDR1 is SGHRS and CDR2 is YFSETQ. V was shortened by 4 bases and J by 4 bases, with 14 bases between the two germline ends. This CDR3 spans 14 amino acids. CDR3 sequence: CASSPTTGSYGYTF. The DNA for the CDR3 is TGCGCCAGCAGCCCCACGACAGGAAGCTATGGCTACACCTTC.

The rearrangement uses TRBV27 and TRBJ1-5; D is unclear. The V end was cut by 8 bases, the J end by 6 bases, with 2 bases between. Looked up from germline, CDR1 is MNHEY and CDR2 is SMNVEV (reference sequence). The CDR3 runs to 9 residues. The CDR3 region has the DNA TGTGCCAGCGGTCAGCCCCAGCATTTT. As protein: CASGQPQHF.

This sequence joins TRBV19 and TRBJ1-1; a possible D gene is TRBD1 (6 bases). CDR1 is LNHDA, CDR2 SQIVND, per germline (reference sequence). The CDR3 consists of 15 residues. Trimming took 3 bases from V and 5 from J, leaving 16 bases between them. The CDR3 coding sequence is TGTGCCAGTAGTATGTCTGGCAGGGGTTGGACTGAAGCTTTCTTT. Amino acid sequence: CASSMSGRGWTEAFF. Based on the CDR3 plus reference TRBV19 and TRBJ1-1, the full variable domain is DGGITQSPKYLFRKEGQNVTLSCEQNLNHDAMYWYRQDPGQGLRLIYYSQIVNDFQKGDIAEGYSVSREKKESFPLTVTSAQKNPTAFYLCASSMSGRGWTEAFFGQGTRLTVV.

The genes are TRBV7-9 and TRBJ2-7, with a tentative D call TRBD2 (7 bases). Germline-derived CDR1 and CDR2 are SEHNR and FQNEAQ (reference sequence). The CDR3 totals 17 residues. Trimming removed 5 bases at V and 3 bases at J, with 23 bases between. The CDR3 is CASSPGGGGLGIYEQYF. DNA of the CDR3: TGTGCCAGCAGCCCCGGAGGGGGTGGACTAGGGATCTACGAGCAGTACTTC.

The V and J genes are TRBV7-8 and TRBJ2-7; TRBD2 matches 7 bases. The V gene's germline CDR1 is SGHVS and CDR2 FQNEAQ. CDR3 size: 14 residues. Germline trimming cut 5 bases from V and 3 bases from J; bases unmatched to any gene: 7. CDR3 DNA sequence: TGTGCCAGCAGCCTGGGACTAACCTTCTACGAGCAGTACTTC. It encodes CASSLGLTFYEQYF.

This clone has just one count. CDR3 in amino acids: CASSRGQGVSATNEKLFF. DNA for the CDR3: TGTGCCAGCAGCCGGGGACAGGGGGTCTCTGCTACTAATGAAAAACTGTTTTTT. The rearrangement uses TRBV7-6 and TRBJ1-4, with TRBD1 identical over 11 bases. The CDR3 has 18 residues. The trim removed 5 bases at V and 2 bases at J, leaving 10 bases unmatched. Germline V gene sequence: CDR1 SGHVS, CDR2 FNYEAQ.

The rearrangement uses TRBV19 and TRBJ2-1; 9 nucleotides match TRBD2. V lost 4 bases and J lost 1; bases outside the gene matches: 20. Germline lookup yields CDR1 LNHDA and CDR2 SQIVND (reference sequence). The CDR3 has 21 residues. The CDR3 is CASSTPQGQRERGVSYNEQFF. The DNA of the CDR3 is TGTGCCAGTAGTACACCTCAGGGACAGAGAGAGCGGGGGGTATCCTACAATGAGCAGTTCTTC.

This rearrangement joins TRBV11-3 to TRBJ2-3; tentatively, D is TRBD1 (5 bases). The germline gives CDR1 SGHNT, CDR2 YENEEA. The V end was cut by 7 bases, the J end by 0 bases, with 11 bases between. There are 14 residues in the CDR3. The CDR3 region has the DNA TGTGCCAGCAAGGGTGGGGCTAGCACAGATACGCAGTATTTT. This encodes CASKGGASTDTQYF.

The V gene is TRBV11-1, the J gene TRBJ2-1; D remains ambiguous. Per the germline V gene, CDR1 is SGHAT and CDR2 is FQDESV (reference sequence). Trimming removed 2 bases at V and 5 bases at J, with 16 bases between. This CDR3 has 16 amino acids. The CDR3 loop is CASSLISLGSHNEQFF. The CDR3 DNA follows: TGTGCCAGCAGCTTAATCAGTCTAGGCAGCCACAATGAGCAGTTCTTC.

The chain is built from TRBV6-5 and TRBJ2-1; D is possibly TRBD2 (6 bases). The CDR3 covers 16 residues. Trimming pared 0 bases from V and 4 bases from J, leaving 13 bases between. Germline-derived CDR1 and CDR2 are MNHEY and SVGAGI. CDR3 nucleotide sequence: TGTGCCAGCAGTTACTCCCCGGGACTGCCTTACAATGAGCAGTTCTTC. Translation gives CASSYSPGLPYNEQFF.

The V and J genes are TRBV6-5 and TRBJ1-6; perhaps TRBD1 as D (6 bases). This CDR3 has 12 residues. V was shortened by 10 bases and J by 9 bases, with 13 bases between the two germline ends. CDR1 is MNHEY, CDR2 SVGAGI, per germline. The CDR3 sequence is CATTEGGSPLHF. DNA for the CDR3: TGTGCCACCACAGAGGGGGGTTCACCCCTCCACTTT.

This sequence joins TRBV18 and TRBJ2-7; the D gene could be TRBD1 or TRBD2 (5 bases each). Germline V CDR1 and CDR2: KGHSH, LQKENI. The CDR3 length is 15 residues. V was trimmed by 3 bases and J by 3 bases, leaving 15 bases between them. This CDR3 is CASSPGTVRSYEQYF. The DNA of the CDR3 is TGTGCCAGCTCACCCGGGACGGTGAGGAGCTACGAGCAGTACTTC. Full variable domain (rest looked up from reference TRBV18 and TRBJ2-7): NAGVMQNPRHLVRRRGQEARLRCSPMKGHSHVYWYRQLPEEGLKFMVYLQKENIIDESGMPKERFSAEFPKEGPSILRIQQVVRGDSAAYFCASSPGTVRSYEQYFGPGTRLTVT.

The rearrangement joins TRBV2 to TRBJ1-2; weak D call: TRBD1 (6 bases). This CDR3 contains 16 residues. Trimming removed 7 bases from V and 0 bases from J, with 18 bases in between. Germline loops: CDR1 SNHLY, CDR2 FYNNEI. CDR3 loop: CASTSRGPRTNYGYTF. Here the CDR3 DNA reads TGTGCCAGCACATCCCGGGGGCCGAGAACTAACTATGGCTACACCTTC.

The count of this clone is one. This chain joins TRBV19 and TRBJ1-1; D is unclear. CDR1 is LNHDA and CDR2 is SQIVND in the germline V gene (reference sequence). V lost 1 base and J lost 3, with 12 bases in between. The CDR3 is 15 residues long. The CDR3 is CASSIGEVLDTEAFF. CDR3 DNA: TGTGCCAGTAGTATAGGCGAGGTTTTGGACACTGAAGCTTTCTTT.

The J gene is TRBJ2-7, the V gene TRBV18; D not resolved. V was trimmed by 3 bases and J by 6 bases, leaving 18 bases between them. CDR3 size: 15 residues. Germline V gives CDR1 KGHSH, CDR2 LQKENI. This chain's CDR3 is CASSPGGTSAGEQYF. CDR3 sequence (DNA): TGTGCCAGCTCACCGGGCGGAACGTCCGCCGGCGAGCAGTACTTC.

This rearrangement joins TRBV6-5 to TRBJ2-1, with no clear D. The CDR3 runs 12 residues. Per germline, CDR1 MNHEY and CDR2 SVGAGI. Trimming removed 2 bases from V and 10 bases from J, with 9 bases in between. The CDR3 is CASSYKGREQFF. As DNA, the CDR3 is TGTGCCAGCAGTTACAAGGGCCGGGAGCAGTTCTTC.

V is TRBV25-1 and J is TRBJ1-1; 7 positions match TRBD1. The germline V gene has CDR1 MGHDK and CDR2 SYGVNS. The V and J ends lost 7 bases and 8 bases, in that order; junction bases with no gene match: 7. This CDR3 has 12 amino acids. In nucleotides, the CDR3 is TGTGCCAGCACCCCAGGGGGGGTCGAAGCTTTCTTT. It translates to CASTPGGVEAFF.

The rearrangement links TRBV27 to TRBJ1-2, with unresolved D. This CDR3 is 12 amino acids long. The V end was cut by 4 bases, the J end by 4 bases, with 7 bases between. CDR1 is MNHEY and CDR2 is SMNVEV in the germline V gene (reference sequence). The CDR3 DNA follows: TGTGCCAGCAGTTCGTCCACCTATGGCTACACCTTC. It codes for CASSSSTYGYTF.

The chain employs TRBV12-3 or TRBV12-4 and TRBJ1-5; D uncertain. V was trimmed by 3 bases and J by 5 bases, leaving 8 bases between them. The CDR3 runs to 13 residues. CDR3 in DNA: TGTGCCAGCAGTTTGAACCGACATCAGCCCCAGCATTTT. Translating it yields CASSLNRHQPQHF.

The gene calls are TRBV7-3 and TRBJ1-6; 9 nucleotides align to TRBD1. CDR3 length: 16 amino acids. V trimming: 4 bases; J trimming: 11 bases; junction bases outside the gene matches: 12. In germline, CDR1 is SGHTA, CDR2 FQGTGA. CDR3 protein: CASSSGDRVIPAPLHF. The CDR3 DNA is TGTGCCAGCAGCTCGGGGGACAGGGTAATACCTGCACCCCTCCACTTT.

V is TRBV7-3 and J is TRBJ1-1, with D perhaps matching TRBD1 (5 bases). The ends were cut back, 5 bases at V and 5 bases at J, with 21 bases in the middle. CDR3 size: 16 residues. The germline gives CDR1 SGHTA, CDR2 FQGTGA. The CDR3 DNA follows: TGTGCCAGCAGCCTGGGGCAGGGTAGAGGAAGGACTGAAGCTTTCTTT. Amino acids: CASSLGQGRGRTEAFF.

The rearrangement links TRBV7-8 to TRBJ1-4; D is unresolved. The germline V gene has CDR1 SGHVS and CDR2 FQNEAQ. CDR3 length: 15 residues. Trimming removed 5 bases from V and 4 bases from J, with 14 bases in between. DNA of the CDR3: TGTGCCAGCAGCCCTCATCCGGACGGTAATGAAAAACTGTTTTTT. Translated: CASSPHPDGNEKLFF.

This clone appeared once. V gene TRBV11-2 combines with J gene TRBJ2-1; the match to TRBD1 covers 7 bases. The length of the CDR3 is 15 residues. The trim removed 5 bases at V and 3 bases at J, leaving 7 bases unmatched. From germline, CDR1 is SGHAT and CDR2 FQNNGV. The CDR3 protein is CASSIGQAVYNEQFF. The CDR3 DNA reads TGTGCCAGCAGCATCGGACAGGCCGTCTACAATGAGCAGTTCTTC.